This is a list of T cell receptor beta chains from one sample in a study of CD4+ T cells in melanoma. Clones were sequenced by immunoSEQ multiplex PCR, and TCRdb holds only the in-frame ones, with some missing. Among roughly 150,000 clones listed, about nine tenths were seen once. The receptors originated from a human donor with melanoma. Each CDR3 is given with its conserved first and last residue. Fields, in order: V gene, D gene, J gene, CDR3 length, CDR3 protein. D genes are given only for firm matches.

V: TRBV7-3; D: TRBD1; J: TRBJ1-1; length: 13; CDR3: CALQGGACTEAFF
V: TRBV7-2; D: TRBD2; J: TRBJ2-2; length: 15; CDR3: CASGQMRGGTGELFF
V: TRBV7-6; D: -; J: TRBJ2-7; length: 16; CDR3: CASSSRGGSRPHEQYF
V: TRBV7-2; D: -; J: TRBJ1-5; length: 14; CDR3: CASSLHSGQSPIHF
V: TRBV27; D: TRBD1; J: TRBJ2-1; length: 12; CDR3: CASKTGINEQFF
V: TRBV5-1; D: TRBD2; J: TRBJ2-3; length: 14; CDR3: CASSLPGGADTQYF
V: TRBV30; D: -; J: TRBJ2-2; length: 14; CDR3: CARLGDRSTGELFF
V: TRBV2; D: -; J: TRBJ1-6; length: 15; CDR3: CASSESGGGNSPLHF
V: TRBV5-1; D: -; J: TRBJ2-6; length: 15; CDR3: CASSLGGAGANVLTF
V: TRBV4-1; D: TRBD1; J: TRBJ2-7; length: 13; CDR3: CASSWDRLYEQYF
V: TRBV5-5; D: TRBD2; J: TRBJ2-7; length: 14; CDR3: CASSLVAGAYEQYF
V: TRBV6-5; D: TRBD1; J: TRBJ2-3; length: 13; CDR3: CASRGQDTDTQYF
V: TRBV5-4; D: -; J: TRBJ2-1; length: 13; CDR3: CASSLTPLNEQFF
V: TRBV5-1; D: -; J: TRBJ2-5; length: 14; CDR3: CASSFGQGGETQYF
V: TRBV5-1; D: TRBD2; J: TRBJ2-1; length: 16; CDR3: CASSVVPTGGPGEQFF
V: TRBV5-5; D: TRBD1; J: TRBJ2-3; length: 17; CDR3: CASSSRTGTTHTDTQYF
V: TRBV18; D: TRBD1; J: TRBJ1-6; length: 13; CDR3: CASSFYRGSPLHF
V: TRBV10-3; D: -; J: TRBJ2-3; length: 16; CDR3: CAISRRLTENTDTQYF
V: TRBV4-1; D: TRBD2; J: TRBJ2-3; length: 20; CDR3: CASSQAELAGGWGSTDTQYF
V: TRBV15; D: -; J: TRBJ2-1; length: 12; CDR3: CATSRVWNEQFF
V: TRBV27; D: TRBD1; J: TRBJ1-2; length: 13; CDR3: CASRRTGGSGYTF
V: TRBV5-6; D: -; J: TRBJ1-6; length: 13; CDR3: CASSLNFGSPLHF
V: TRBV5-1; D: TRBD1; J: TRBJ1-1; length: 17; CDR3: CASSIGGQGSRNTEAFF
V: TRBV5-6; D: TRBD2; J: TRBJ2-3; length: 15; CDR3: CASSVTSGGADTQYF
V: TRBV5-1; D: TRBD2; J: TRBJ2-1; length: 15; CDR3: CASKRAAGVSNEQFF
V: TRBV6-6; D: TRBD1; J: TRBJ1-1; length: 15; CDR3: CASSDGGQGHTEAFF
V: TRBV18; D: TRBD1; J: TRBJ1-3; length: 15; CDR3: CASSPDRGAGNTIYF
V: TRBV5-1; D: TRBD1; J: TRBJ2-5; length: 16; CDR3: CASSRTQTGFGETQYF
V: TRBV9; D: -; J: TRBJ1-1; length: 13; CDR3: CASSVGHNTEAFF
V: TRBV10-2; D: TRBD1; J: TRBJ2-7; length: 12; CDR3: CASSHDRDEQYF
V: TRBV6-5; D: -; J: TRBJ1-2; length: 11; CDR3: CATGRNYGYTF
V: TRBV7-2; D: -; J: TRBJ2-2; length: 15; CDR3: CASSTGTWNTGELFF
V: TRBV29-1; D: -; J: TRBJ1-2; length: 11; CDR3: CSVPRSYGYTF
V: TRBV5-1; D: -; J: TRBJ2-5; length: 13; CDR3: CASSLGWGETQYF
V: TRBV10-3; D: -; J: TRBJ2-3; length: 13; CDR3: CAISDTNTDTQYF
V: TRBV5-1; D: TRBD1; J: TRBJ1-2; length: 15; CDR3: CASSSRTGLNYGYTF
V: TRBV19; D: -; J: TRBJ2-3; length: 11; CDR3: CASSISDTQYF
V: TRBV4-1; D: TRBD1; J: TRBJ2-1; length: 16; CDR3: CASSRLNRGDYNEQFF
V: TRBV10-2; D: -; J: TRBJ2-7; length: 15; CDR3: CASSEGIPATYEQYF
V: TRBV5-1; D: TRBD1; J: TRBJ1-1; length: 16; CDR3: CASSSQGAQRNGQAFF
V: TRBV30; D: -; J: TRBJ2-1; length: 16; CDR3: CAWLRGGGPPYNEQFF
V: TRBV18; D: TRBD2; J: TRBJ2-1; length: 16; CDR3: CASSPTAGGLYNEQFF
V: TRBV9; D: TRBD1; J: TRBJ2-2; length: 14; CDR3: CASSPGQGTGELFF
V: TRBV28; D: TRBD1; J: TRBJ1-5; length: 17; CDR3: CASSRGQAPYGNQPQHF
V: TRBV5-1; D: -; J: TRBJ1-2; length: 14; CDR3: CASSLEAGGGGYTF
V: TRBV5-1; D: -; J: TRBJ1-4; length: 16; CDR3: CASSPRTGATNEKLFF
V: TRBV27; D: TRBD2; J: TRBJ2-5; length: 14; CDR3: CASSARPGGETQYF
V: TRBV5-1; D: TRBD1; J: TRBJ1-2; length: 15; CDR3: CASSWGQVANYGYTF
V: TRBV14; D: -; J: TRBJ2-3; length: 17; CDR3: CASSQDWGVRSTDTQYF
V: TRBV7-2; D: -; J: TRBJ2-1; length: 16; CDR3: CASSLEAAKYVYEQFF
V: TRBV5-1; D: -; J: TRBJ2-7; length: 14; CDR3: CASSGGHYSYEQYF
V: TRBV2; D: TRBD1; J: TRBJ2-7; length: 13; CDR3: CASSPTGDYEQYF
V: TRBV29-1; D: TRBD1; J: TRBJ1-2; length: 13; CDR3: CSVAGGLVYGYTF
V: TRBV11-2; D: TRBD2; J: TRBJ2-1; length: 15; CDR3: CASRRLAGGYNEQFF